The 3 T cell receptor beta chains below were found in one sample sequenced in a study of response to subunit inactivated influenza vaccine. TCRdb re-analysed the RT-PCR reads in MiXCR, keeping a single row per CDR3 protein. The sample lists 500,000 to 600,000 distinct CDR3 sequences, approximately 15% occurring once. Sequencing used PBMCs from blood, obtained about 12 days after vaccination. These receptor sequences come from a man aged 50 to 60 who received an inactivated influenza vaccine.

The V and J genes are TRBV5-1 and TRBJ1-6; TRBD1 matches at 7 bases. The CDR3 extends over 14 amino acids. V dropped 7 bases and J dropped 7; count of bases not matched to a gene: 8. Looked up from germline, CDR1 is SGHRS and CDR2 is YFSETQ. The DNA for the CDR3 is TGCGCCAGCGCCCCGGGACAGCAGAATTCACCCCTCCACTTT. It encodes CASAPGQQNSPLHF.

This clonotype was observed many times. This chain uses TRBV20-1 with TRBJ2-1, with D uncertain. Deletions cut 6 bases from V and 3 bases from J, with 6 bases between. CDR1 and CDR2 from the germline V gene are DFQATT and SNEGSKA (reference sequence). The CDR3 consists of 11 residues. CDR3 amino acids: CSAPIYNEQFF. The CDR3 DNA reads TGCAGTGCCCCCATCTACAATGAGCAGTTCTTC.

The CDR3 DNA reads TGTGCCAGCAGCGACACAAGGGCAGGCGATAATGAAAAACTGTTTTTT. It translates to CASSDTRAGDNEKLFF. The chain recombines TRBV28 with TRBJ1-4; D gene uncertain. Germline V gene lookup returns CDR1 MDHEN and CDR2 SYDVKM. The CDR3 is 16 residues long. Deletions cut 6 bases from V and 4 bases from J, with 18 bases between.